One sample yielded the 15 T cell receptor beta chains listed below, sequenced in a study of graft-versus-host responses after intestinal transplantation. Profiling relied on immunoSEQ multiplex PCR, and the TCRdb table lists in-frame clones only, not all of them. This table holds about 98,000 clones, 86% found once. This specimen consisted of PBMCs, obtained 255 days after intestinal transplant. All receptors come from a human patient who received an intestinal transplant, so some T cells may come from the graft donor.

The chain uses TRBV5-6 and TRBJ2-7; no reliable D call. The CDR3 runs to 14 residues. V lost 3 bases, J lost 0 bases, and 10 bases lay in between. The germline gives CDR1 SGHDT, CDR2 YYEEEE. The CDR3 nucleotides read TGTGCCAGCAGCTGTGACTCTTTCTCCTACGAGCAGTACTTC. Protein product: CASSCDSFSYEQYF.

V gene TRBV19 combines with J gene TRBJ2-1; perhaps TRBD2 as D (6 bases). The CDR3 is made up of 16 amino acids. With 4 bases removed from V and 4 bases from J, the gap between germline ends came to 17 bases. The V gene's germline CDR1 is LNHDA and CDR2 SQIVND (reference sequence). The CDR3 region is CASSSGTQKDYNEQFF. CDR3 bases: TGTGCCAGTAGTAGCGGGACGCAGAAGGATTACAATGAGCAGTTCTTC.

This clone was seen more than once but under ten times. The rearrangement joins TRBV6-6 to TRBJ1-2; D is unresolved. Germline values: CDR1 MNHNY, CDR2 SVGAGI (reference sequence). Trimming pared 7 bases from V and 9 bases from J, leaving 12 bases between. CDR3 length equals 11 residues. CDR3 sequence: CASTDSFRYTF. The DNA for the CDR3 is TGTGCCAGCACCGACTCGTTCCGCTACACCTTC.

The rearrangement uses TRBV6-1 and TRBJ2-1; TRBD2 matches at 7 bases. J lost 7 bases, V lost 2 bases, and 8 bases had no gene match. This CDR3 region has 15 residues. Germline V gene lookup returns CDR1 MNHNS and CDR2 SASEGT. DNA for the CDR3: TGTGCCAGCAGTGAAATTGCGGGAGTAAGAAATGAGCAGTTCTTC. This translates into CASSEIAGVRNEQFF.

The CDR3 DNA is TGTGCCAGTAGTATCTCGGGCAGACCTAATGAAAAACTGTTTTTT. It yields the protein CASSISGRPNEKLFF. The V and J genes are TRBV19 and TRBJ1-4; D gene unclear. Germline-derived CDR1 and CDR2 are LNHDA and SQIVND (reference sequence). The CDR3 spans 15 residues. Trimming shortened V by 3 bases and J by 3 bases, and 11 bases separated the two germline ends.

The rearrangement links TRBV2 to TRBJ1-5; maybe TRBD1 (5 bases). V gave up 6 bases and J gave up 3 bases, with 15 bases separating them. This CDR3 region has 15 residues. Germline V gene sequence: CDR1 SNHLY, CDR2 FYNNEI. CDR3 sequence (DNA): TGTGCCAGCAGGAAAGGGGCGGGATCCAATCAGCCCCAGCATTTT. It yields the protein CASRKGAGSNQPQHF.

The CDR3 nucleotides read TGTGCCAGCGCAGGGAGTGAGCAGTTCTTC. This encodes CASAGSEQFF. The genes are TRBV7-9 and TRBJ2-1; D is possibly TRBD1 or TRBD2 (5 bases each). Germline-derived CDR1 and CDR2 are SEHNR and FQNEAQ (reference sequence). Trimming cost V 8 bases and J 9 bases, with 8 bases left between them. CDR3 size: 10 residues.

This clone showed up just once. DNA of the CDR3: TGTGCCAGCAGTCCGCGGACTAGCGGGAGGTACGAGACCCAGTACTTC. Translated, it gives CASSPRTSGRYETQYF. This chain joins TRBV28 and TRBJ2-5, with 14 nucleotides matching TRBD2. This CDR3 spans 16 amino acids. The ends lost 5 bases at V and 5 bases at J; junction bases unmatched: 7. CDR1 MDHEN and CDR2 SYDVKM come from the germline V gene.

The chain has TRBV5-1 and TRBJ2-1; TRBD2 is a possible D gene (6 bases). V shed 1 base and J shed 0 bases, with 14 bases lying between them. Germline lookup yields CDR1 SGHRS and CDR2 YFSETQ. The CDR3 is 17 residues long. As DNA, the CDR3 is TGCGCCAGCAGCTTGCGTCGGGGACTTAGCTCCTACAATGAGCAGTTCTTC. Translated: CASSLRRGLSSYNEQFF.

The chain combines TRBV27 with TRBJ2-1; 12 bases map to TRBD2. The CDR3 spans 16 residues. The V and J ends lost 4 bases and 2 bases, in that order; junction bases with no gene match: 3. The germline gives CDR1 MNHEY, CDR2 SMNVEV (reference sequence). The CDR3 loop reads CASSSSGRATYNEQFF. The CDR3 coding sequence is TGTGCCAGCAGTTCTAGCGGGAGGGCCACCTACAATGAGCAGTTCTTC.

CDR3 loop: CASSPSGADAQDTQYF. The CDR3 DNA reads TGCGCCAGCAGCCCCTCGGGGGCGGATGCACAAGATACGCAGTATTTT. This chain links TRBV5-1 with TRBJ2-3; D may correspond to TRBD1 or TRBD2 (6 bases each). The germline V and J ends were trimmed by 4 bases and 5 bases, with 20 bases remaining between them. This CDR3 is 16 amino acids long. Germline CDR1 is SGHRS and CDR2 is YFSETQ.

This chain connects TRBV5-1 to TRBJ1-1; tentative D call: TRBD1 (6 bases). Looked up from germline, CDR1 is SGHRS and CDR2 is YFSETQ. Trimming took off 5 bases at V and 0 bases at J, with 14 bases between the two ends. The CDR3 covers 15 residues. In DNA form, the CDR3 reads TGCGCCAGCAGGCTGGGTGGACAGATGAACACTGAAGCTTTCTTT. This encodes CASRLGGQMNTEAFF.

The CDR3 reads CASSVGLPLDTQYF. The CDR3 region has the DNA TGTGCCAGCAGCGTGGGACTTCCCTTAGATACGCAGTATTTT. The J gene is TRBJ2-3, the V gene TRBV9; D is possibly TRBD2 (6 bases). The germline V gene encodes CDR1 SGDLS and CDR2 YYNGEE. The CDR3 spans 14 residues. V was pared by 2 bases and J by 5 bases, with 12 bases between.

This clone is a singleton in its sample. The V and J genes are TRBV27 and TRBJ2-7; the D gene is possibly TRBD1 (6 bases). The CDR3 length is 13 residues. Trimming cost V 5 bases and J 6 bases, with 14 bases left between them. The germline CDR1 and CDR2 sequences are MNHEY and SMNVEV (reference sequence). CDR3 sequence: CASSLTGGSEQYF. The CDR3 DNA reads TGTGCCAGCAGTCTGACAGGCGGGTCCGAGCAGTACTTC.

This chain uses TRBV27 with TRBJ2-2, with 14 bases aligning to TRBD2. CDR3 size: 18 residues. Germline-derived CDR1 and CDR2 are MNHEY and SMNVEV (reference sequence). Trimming at V came to 5 bases and at J to 3 bases, leaving 8 bases not matched to a gene. The DNA of the CDR3 is TGTGCCAGCAGTACCCGACTAGCGGGGGGGCCTGACACCGGGGAGCTGTTTTTT. Translation: CASSTRLAGGPDTGELFF.